These 32 T cell receptor beta chains came from one sample sequenced in a study of cytomegalovirus exposure and HLA in healthy donors. Researchers ran the PCR with 60 Vbeta and 13 Jbeta primers. Assay: immunoSEQ multiplex PCR; the TCRdb copy retains only in-frame clones and omits some. The repertoire includes tens of thousands of clones, approximately 82% of them detected once, and around 3.6% sits in the top ten. The specimen was PBMCs. The receptors come from a woman aged 18-30 years in good health and CMV-seronegative.

V usage is TRBV18 and J usage is TRBJ1-2; 8 bases are shared with TRBD1. Germline lookup yields CDR1 KGHSH and CDR2 LQKENI. V lost 5 bases, J lost 4 bases, and 12 bases stayed unmatched. CDR3 length: 16 amino acids. The CDR3 here is CASSVRQRQGIYGYTF. CDR3 nucleotides: TGTGCCAGCTCAGTTCGCCAAAGACAGGGGATCTATGGCTACACCTTC.

The chain couples TRBV19 to TRBJ1-5; 9 bases fit TRBD1. Germline V gene lookup returns CDR1 LNHDA and CDR2 SQIVND (reference sequence). With V trimmed by 6 bases and J by 6 bases, 12 bases remained unmatched. The CDR3 loop spans 16 amino acids. CDR3 sequence reads: CASSPQGQGVGQPQHF. The CDR3 DNA reads TGTGCCAGTAGCCCCCAGGGACAGGGAGTGGGTCAGCCCCAGCATTTT.

This chain uses TRBV4-3 with TRBJ2-2, with 7 positions matching TRBD2. The CDR3 sequence is 16 residues long. CDR1 and CDR2 (germline): LGHNA, YSLEER. The ends lost 3 bases at V and 2 bases at J; junction bases unmatched: 6. The CDR3 protein is CASSHPAGVNTGELFF. Written as DNA, the CDR3 is TGCGCCAGCAGCCATCCCGCGGGAGTCAACACCGGGGAGCTGTTTTTT.

The chain carries TRBV6-5 and TRBJ1-2, with D hard to call. Germline lookup yields CDR1 MNHEY and CDR2 SVGAGI. V lost 4 bases to trimming and J lost 0 bases, with 3 bases between them. CDR3 size: 12 residues. The CDR3 reads CASSSTNYGYTF. CDR3 in DNA: TGTGCCAGCAGTTCTACTAACTATGGCTACACCTTC.

The V and J genes are TRBV11-2 and TRBJ2-7, with 12 bases that match TRBD1. The CDR3 runs to 16 residues. J lost 7 bases, V lost 5 bases, and 12 bases had no gene match. CDR1 and CDR2 from the germline V gene are SGHAT and FQNNGV. CDR3 sequence reads: CASSGGPGQGAREQYF. In nucleotides, the CDR3 is TGTGCCAGCAGCGGGGGCCCGGGACAGGGGGCACGGGAGCAGTACTTC. The complete variable domain, with remaining parts taken from reference TRBV11-2 and TRBJ2-7, reads EAGVAQSPRYKIIEKRQSVAFWCNPISGHATLYWYQQILGQGPKLLIQFQNNGVVDDSQLPKDRFSAERLKGVDSTLKIQPAKLEDSAVYLCASSGGPGQGAREQYFGPGTRLTVT.

This clone was detected only a few times. The chain has TRBV5-1 and TRBJ2-1, with 9 bases identical to TRBD2. Germline V lookup: CDR1 SGHRS, CDR2 YFSETQ. There are 16 residues in the CDR3. The V and J ends lost 0 bases and 4 bases, in that order; junction bases with no gene match: 5. Here the CDR3 reads CASSLVYSGGYNEQFF. The CDR3 DNA reads as TGCGCCAGCAGCTTGGTCTATAGCGGGGGATACAATGAGCAGTTCTTC. Full variable domain (outside the CDR3, taken from reference TRBV5-1 and TRBJ2-1): KAGVTQTPRYLIKTRGQQVTLSCSPISGHRSVSWYQQTPGQGLQFLFEYFSETQRNKGNFPGRFSGRQFSNSRSEMNVSTLELGDSALYLCASSLVYSGGYNEQFFGPGTRLTVL.

The rearrangement links TRBV5-5 to TRBJ1-5; D gene ambiguous. This CDR3 is built from 14 residues. The germline V gene encodes CDR1 SGHKS and CDR2 YYEKEE (reference sequence). V was cut by 0 bases and J by 3 bases, with 7 bases left in between. The CDR3 reads CASSLAGSNQPQHF. CDR3 nucleotides: TGTGCCAGCAGCTTGGCGGGGTCCAATCAGCCCCAGCATTTT.

With regard to this clone: Distinct nucleotide sequences in the sample also encode this CDR3. The chain uses TRBV7-6 and TRBJ2-7, with TRBD1 matching 11 bases. This CDR3 spans 15 amino acids. The V gene's germline CDR1 is SGHVS and CDR2 FNYEAQ. V trimming: 5 bases; J trimming: 4 bases; junction bases outside the gene matches: 7. The CDR3 loop is CASSIGQGALYEQYF. The CDR3, as DNA: TGTGCCAGCAGCATAGGACAGGGGGCGCTGTACGAGCAGTACTTC. Full variable domain (remainder filled in from reference TRBV7-6 and TRBJ2-7): GAGVSQSPRYKVTKRGQDVALRCDPISGHVSLYWYRQALGQGPEFLTYFNYEAQQDKSGLPNDRFSAERPEGSISTLTIQRTEQRDSAMYRCASSIGQGALYEQYFGPGTRLTVT.

V gene TRBV4-1 combines with J gene TRBJ2-3; 9 nucleotides match TRBD2. The CDR3 extends over 16 amino acids. V shed 1 base, J shed 2 bases, and the junction held 4 bases outside the gene matches. Per germline, CDR1 MGHRA and CDR2 YSYEKL. The CDR3 reads CASSQASGGHTDTQYF. CDR3 nucleotides: TGCGCCAGCAGCCAAGCGAGCGGGGGGCACACAGATACGCAGTATTTT.

This rearrangement joins TRBV5-6 to TRBJ1-3, with 7 bases that match TRBD1. CDR3 length: 14 residues. V was clipped by 1 base and J by 8 bases; unmatched bases: 6. The germline V gene encodes CDR1 SGHDT and CDR2 YYEEEE. The CDR3 sequence: CASSLWDRRDTIYF. DNA for the CDR3: TGTGCCAGCAGCTTGTGGGACAGAAGGGACACCATATATTTT.

V and J are TRBV19 and TRBJ1-2; tentatively, D is TRBD1 (6 bases). This CDR3 is built from 15 residues. The germline V gene encodes CDR1 LNHDA and CDR2 SQIVND (reference sequence). V was pared by 8 bases and J by 3 bases, with 19 bases between. The CDR3 protein is CASSLDQGNYYGYTF. CDR3 in DNA: TGTGCCAGTTCCCTAGACCAGGGGAATTACTATGGCTACACCTTC.

This clone has only a few counts. At one end the junction does not follow the germline gene, possibly because of a read error. This rearrangement joins TRBV7-9 to TRBJ1-2; a possible D gene is TRBD1 (6 bases). Germline values: CDR1 SEHNR, CDR2 FQNEAQ (reference sequence). The CDR3 covers 12 residues. CDR3 DNA: TGTTCCAGCAGCTTAGATGGGGGCGGCTACACCTTC. Its protein product is CSSSLDGGGYTF.

Points on this clone: One end of the junction varies from germline; a read error may be responsible. The V gene is TRBV7-9, the J gene TRBJ1-2; D is unresolved. There are 12 residues in the CDR3. Germline loops: CDR1 SEHNR, CDR2 FQNEAQ (reference sequence). The CDR3 DNA sequence: TGTTCCAGCAGCTTGGAGGGAGGCGGCTACACCTTC. Translated: CSSSLEGGGYTF.

This clone showed up just once. The chain has TRBV10-3 and TRBJ2-2, with 9 positions matching TRBD1. This CDR3 is built from 17 residues. CDR1 and CDR2 from the germline V gene are ENHRY and SYGVKD. With V trimmed by 0 bases and J by 4 bases, 6 bases remained unmatched. CDR3: CAISESIGTGSTGELFF. In DNA form, the CDR3 reads TGTGCCATCAGTGAGTCGATCGGGACAGGGAGCACCGGGGAGCTGTTTTTT.

V is TRBV7-2 and J is TRBJ2-6, with D unclear. The V end lost 4 bases, the J end lost 0 bases, and 10 bases lay between the germline ends. The CDR3 spans 16 residues. Germline CDR1 is SGHTA and CDR2 is FQGNSA. The CDR3 DNA is TGTGCCAGCAGCTCCCAGGTGACCTCTGGGGCCAACGTCCTGACTTTC. Amino acids: CASSSQVTSGANVLTF.

The chain is built from TRBV9 and TRBJ2-1, with 10 bases identical to TRBD2. The V segment lost 3 bases and the J segment 8 bases; nucleotides outside the gene matches: 14. The CDR3 runs 17 residues. Germline V lookup: CDR1 SGDLS, CDR2 YYNGEE. The DNA of the CDR3 is TGTGCCAGCAGCGAGGGGGACGGGCTAGCGGGGGTTTATGAGCAGTTCTTC. Protein sequence: CASSEGDGLAGVYEQFF.

This chain joins TRBV10-2 and TRBJ2-2; no clear D. The CDR3 has 15 amino acids. In germline, CDR1 is WSHSY, CDR2 SAAADI. Trimming stripped 7 bases from V and 3 bases from J, with 15 bases between. CDR3 nucleotides: TGCGCCAGCACCCCGTCGGCGGTGGACACCGGGGAGCTGTTTTTT. Translation: CASTPSAVDTGELFF.

This rearrangement joins TRBV19 to TRBJ2-5, with D perhaps matching TRBD1 (5 bases). The germline V and J ends were trimmed by 5 bases and 3 bases, with 10 bases remaining between them. CDR3 size: 13 residues. Germline V gives CDR1 LNHDA, CDR2 SQIVND (reference sequence). The CDR3: CASSGDSKETQYF. The CDR3, as DNA: TGTGCCAGTAGTGGTGACAGCAAAGAGACCCAGTACTTC.

This rearrangement joins TRBV5-1 to TRBJ2-3; D remains ambiguous. The V gene lost 0 bases and the J gene lost 0 bases, with 8 bases spanning the gap. The germline V gene has CDR1 SGHRS and CDR2 YFSETQ. The CDR3 extends over 15 amino acids. The CDR3 DNA follows: TGCGCCAGCAGCTTGGTATCGGGTAGCACAGATACGCAGTATTTT. Protein product: CASSLVSGSTDTQYF.

The rearrangement uses TRBV27 and TRBJ2-7; TRBD1 might be the D (5 bases). CDR3 length: 13 residues. Trimming pared 5 bases from V and 3 bases from J, leaving 11 bases between. The germline CDR1 and CDR2 sequences are MNHEY and SMNVEV (reference sequence). The CDR3 is CASSRTPNYEQYF. The DNA of the CDR3 is TGTGCCAGCAGTCGGACACCGAACTACGAGCAGTACTTC.

The chain has TRBV15 and TRBJ1-6, with D possibly TRBD1 on 6 matching bases. CDR3 length: 12 residues. Germline V gene sequence: CDR1 LNHNV, CDR2 YYDKDF (reference sequence). Trimming left V 9 bases short and J 8 bases short, with 11 bases between. Written as DNA, the CDR3 is TGTGCCACTTCAGGGGTGGATTCACCCCTCCACTTT. Translation gives CATSGVDSPLHF.

The gene calls are TRBV7-3 and TRBJ2-3, with TRBD2 matching 8 bases. The germline V gene has CDR1 SGHTA and CDR2 FQGTGA. The CDR3 covers 17 residues. V was pared by 5 bases and J by 3 bases, with 13 bases of the junction left unmatched. CDR3 coding DNA: TGTGCCAGCAGCCTTGGGGGGAATCGGGGGGGGACAGATACGCAGTATTTT. Its protein is CASSLGGNRGGTDTQYF. Looking up the rest from reference TRBV7-3 and TRBJ2-3 gives the full variable domain: GAGVSQTPSNKVTEKGKYVELRCDPISGHTALYWYRQSLGQGPEFLIYFQGTGAADDSGLPNDRFFAVRPEGSVSTLKIQRTERGDSAVYLCASSLGGNRGGTDTQYFGPGTRLTVL.

The count of this clone is one. The chain recombines TRBV19 with TRBJ2-6, with 13 positions matching TRBD2. The CDR3 has 17 amino acids. Germline trimming cut 7 bases from V and 0 bases from J; bases unmatched to any gene: 3. Germline V gene data show CDR1 as LNHDA and CDR2 as SQIVND (reference sequence). The CDR3 here is CASTRTSGGSGANVLTF. The DNA of the CDR3 is TGTGCCAGTACTAGGACTAGCGGGGGCTCTGGGGCCAACGTCCTGACTTTC. Variable domain in full (rest from reference TRBV19 and TRBJ2-6): DGGITQSPKYLFRKEGQNVTLSCEQNLNHDAMYWYRQDPGQGLRLIYYSQIVNDFQKGDIAEGYSVSREKKESFPLTVTSAQKNPTAFYLCASTRTSGGSGANVLTFGAGSRLTVL.

V usage is TRBV7-2 and J usage is TRBJ2-3, with D maybe TRBD2 (6 bases). Trimming stripped 1 base from V and 5 bases from J, with 16 bases between. Germline CDR1 and CDR2: SGHTA and FQGNSA. The CDR3 has 16 amino acids. CDR3 in amino acids: CASSLGGGRGQDTQYF. The CDR3 nucleotides are TGTGCCAGCAGCTTAGGGGGCGGGCGGGGCCAAGATACGCAGTATTTT. The variable domain in full, with the rest retrieved from reference TRBV7-2 and TRBJ2-3, is GAGVSQSPSNKVTEKGKDVELRCDPISGHTALYWYRQSLGQGLEFLIYFQGNSAPDKSGLPSDRFSAERTGGSVSTLTIQRTQQEDSAVYLCASSLGGGRGQDTQYFGPGTRLTVL.

This chain links TRBV7-9 with TRBJ2-5; 9 bases match TRBD1. The V gene's germline CDR1 is SEHNR and CDR2 FQNEAQ (reference sequence). The CDR3 extends over 15 amino acids. The J segment lost 7 bases and the V segment lost 5 bases, leaving 11 bases of the junction unmatched. Here the CDR3 reads CASSEAGQGFGTQYF. CDR3 sequence (DNA): TGTGCCAGCAGCGAAGCGGGACAGGGTTTCGGGACCCAGTACTTC. The complete variable domain, with remaining parts taken from reference TRBV7-9 and TRBJ2-5, reads DTGVSQNPRHKITKRGQNVTFRCDPISEHNRLYWYRQTLGQGPEFLTYFQNEAQLEKSRLLSDRFSAERPKGSFSTLEIQRTEQGDSAMYLCASSEAGQGFGTQYFGPGTRLLVL.

The chain recombines TRBV12-5 with TRBJ1-1, with D possibly being TRBD1 (6 bases). The CDR3 contains 15 residues. Germline V CDR1 and CDR2: LGHNT, FRNRAP. Trimming cost V 3 bases and J 1 base, with 12 bases left between them. CDR3 coding DNA: TGTGCTAGTGGTTTTGATCAGGGGTGGAACACTGAAGCTTTCTTT. Translating gives CASGFDQGWNTEAFF. The full variable domain, with the rest looked up from reference TRBV12-5 and TRBJ1-1, is DARVTQTPRHKVTEMGQEVTMRCQPILGHNTVFWYRQTMMQGLELLAYFRNRAPLDDSGMPKDRFSAEMPDATLATLKIQPSEPRDSAVYFCASGFDQGWNTEAFFGQGTRLTVV.

The chain combines TRBV2 with TRBJ1-3; weak D call: TRBD1 (6 bases). The CDR3 length is 14 residues. From germline, CDR1 is SNHLY and CDR2 FYNNEI. The V end lost 3 bases, the J end lost 6 bases, and 12 bases lay between the germline ends. This CDR3 reads CASSERGGLNTIYF. The DNA of the CDR3 is TGTGCCAGCAGTGAGAGGGGGGGCTTAAACACCATATATTTT.

The V call is TRBV4-2, the J call TRBJ2-2; the D gene is possibly TRBD1 (5 bases). With 0 bases removed from V and 5 bases from J, the gap between germline ends came to 13 bases. From germline, CDR1 is LGHNA and CDR2 YNFKEQ. This CDR3 is 16 amino acids long. Written as DNA, the CDR3 is TGTGCCAGCAGCCAAGATCGCCAGGGTTTGACCGGGGAGCTGTTTTTT. Protein: CASSQDRQGLTGELFF.

This clone turned up a few times. The chain combines TRBV6-1 with TRBJ1-2; tentative D call: TRBD1 (6 bases). Germline-derived CDR1 and CDR2 are MNHNS and SASEGT. V shed 3 bases and J shed 5 bases, with 13 bases lying between them. The CDR3 has 14 residues. CDR3 in DNA: TGTGCCAGCAGTGAGAAGGGACAAGGGTATGGCTACACCTTC. Translating it yields CASSEKGQGYGYTF.

A single count supports this clone. The chain combines TRBV14 with TRBJ1-2; D gene unclear. The CDR3 extends over 15 amino acids. V was shortened by 2 bases and J by 1 base, with 11 bases between the two germline ends. Germline CDR1 and CDR2: SGHDN and FVKESK. CDR3: CASSQRRGFNYGYTF. The CDR3, as DNA: TGTGCCAGCAGCCAAAGGCGAGGATTTAACTATGGCTACACCTTC.

The chain has TRBV18 and TRBJ2-7, with 8 bases lining up with TRBD1. The CDR3 covers 15 residues. The germline gives CDR1 KGHSH, CDR2 LQKENI. The junction had 5 bases not matched to a gene; V was cut back by 2 bases and J by 2 bases. The CDR3: CASSPKTGATYEQYF. In nucleotides, the CDR3 is TGTGCCAGCTCACCAAAGACAGGGGCCACCTACGAGCAGTACTTC.

This chain links TRBV19 with TRBJ2-5; 10 nucleotides match TRBD2. The CDR3 sequence is 16 residues long. J gave up 4 bases and V 6 bases, and 11 bases lay outside the gene matches. Germline assignment: CDR1 LNHDA and CDR2 SQIVND (reference sequence). The CDR3 DNA reads TGTGCCAGTAGCCCCTGGGCTAGCGGGGGCCCAGAGACCCAGTACTTC. It translates to CASSPWASGGPETQYF.